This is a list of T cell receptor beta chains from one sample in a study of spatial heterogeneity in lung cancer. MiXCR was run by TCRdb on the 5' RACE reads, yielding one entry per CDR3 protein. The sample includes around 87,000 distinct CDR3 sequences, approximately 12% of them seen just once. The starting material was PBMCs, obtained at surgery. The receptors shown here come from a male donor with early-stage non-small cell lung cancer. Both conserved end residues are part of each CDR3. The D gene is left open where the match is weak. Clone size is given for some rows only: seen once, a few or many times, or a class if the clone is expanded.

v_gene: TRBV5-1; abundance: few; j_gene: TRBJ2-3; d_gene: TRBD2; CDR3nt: TGCGCCAGCCGGACTAGCGGGGGGAGCACAGATACGCAGTATTTT; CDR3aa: CASRTSGGSTDTQYF
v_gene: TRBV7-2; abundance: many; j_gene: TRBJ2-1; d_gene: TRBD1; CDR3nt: TGTGCCAGCAGACCGGGACAGGGTTGGAATGAGCAGTTCTTC; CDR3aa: CASRPGQGWNEQFF
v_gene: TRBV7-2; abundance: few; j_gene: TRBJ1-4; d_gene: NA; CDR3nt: TGTGCCAGCAGCTGGACGGGGCCAACTAATGAAAAACTGTTTTTT; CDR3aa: CASSWTGPTNEKLFF
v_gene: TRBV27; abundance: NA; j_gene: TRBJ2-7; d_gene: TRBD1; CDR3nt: TGTGCCAGCAAATCCGGGACAGGGTTCTACGAGCAGTACTTC; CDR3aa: CASKSGTGFYEQYF
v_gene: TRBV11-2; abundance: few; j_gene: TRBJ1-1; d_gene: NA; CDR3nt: TGTGCCAGCAGCCCCAGAATTACGAACACTGAAGCTTTCTTT; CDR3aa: CASSPRITNTEAFF
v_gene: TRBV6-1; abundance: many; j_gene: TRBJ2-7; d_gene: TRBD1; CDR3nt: TGTGCCAGCAGGGAAGGACAGGAAGGGCAGTACTTC; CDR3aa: CASREGQEGQYF
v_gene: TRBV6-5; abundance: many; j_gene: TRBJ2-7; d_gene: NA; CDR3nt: TGTGCCAGCAGTTACTATCCAAGAACCTCCTACGAGCAGTACTTC; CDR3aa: CASSYYPRTSYEQYF
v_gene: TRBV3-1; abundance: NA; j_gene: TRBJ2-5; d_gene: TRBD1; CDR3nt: TGTGCCAGCAGCCAAGGGACAGGGCTCTCAATGGAGACCCAGTACTTC; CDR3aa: CASSQGTGLSMETQYF
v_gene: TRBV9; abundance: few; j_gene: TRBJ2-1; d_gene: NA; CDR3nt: TGTGCCAGCAGCCACCGGGCCTTAGGGTACAATGAGCAGTTCTTC; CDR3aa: CASSHRALGYNEQFF
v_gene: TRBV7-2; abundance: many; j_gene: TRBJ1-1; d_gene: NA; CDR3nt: TGTGCCAGCAGCACGGAGGGGGGACGGACTGAAGCTTTCTTT; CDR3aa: CASSTEGGRTEAFF
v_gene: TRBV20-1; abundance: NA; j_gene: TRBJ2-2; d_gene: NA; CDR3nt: TGCAGTGCCAACGAGGGGTCAGGGCACCGGGAGCTGTTTTTT; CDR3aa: CSANEGSGHRELFF
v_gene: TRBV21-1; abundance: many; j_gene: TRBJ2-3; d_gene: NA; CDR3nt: TGTGCCAGCAGCAAAGGAGCGGGGGGCACAGATACGCAGTATTTT; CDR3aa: CASSKGAGGTDTQYF
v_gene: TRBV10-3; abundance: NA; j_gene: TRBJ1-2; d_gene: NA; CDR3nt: TGTGCCATCAGTGCCGGGCAGCTTGGCTACACCTTC; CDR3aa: CAISAGQLGYTF
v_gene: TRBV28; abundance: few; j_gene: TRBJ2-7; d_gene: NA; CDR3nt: TGTGCCAGCAGTTTATTAGGGGTGCAGTACTTC; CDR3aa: CASSLLGVQYF
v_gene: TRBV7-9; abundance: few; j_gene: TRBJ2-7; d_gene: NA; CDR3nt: TGTGCCAGCAGTAGGACCAGCGACGAGCAGTACTTC; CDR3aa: CASSRTSDEQYF
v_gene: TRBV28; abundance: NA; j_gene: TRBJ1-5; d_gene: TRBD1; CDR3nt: TGTGCCAGCAGAAATCCGGGACAGGGTGGGAATCAGCCCCAGCATTTT; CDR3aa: CASRNPGQGGNQPQHF
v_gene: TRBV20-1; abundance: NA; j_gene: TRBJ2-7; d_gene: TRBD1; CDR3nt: TGCAGTGCACGACAGGGCTCCTACGAGCAGTACTTC; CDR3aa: CSARQGSYEQYF
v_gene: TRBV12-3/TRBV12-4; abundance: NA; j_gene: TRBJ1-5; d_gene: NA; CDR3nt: TGTGCCAGCAGTTCTCCCCCTGGGAGCAATCAGCCCCAGCATTTT; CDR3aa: CASSSPPGSNQPQHF
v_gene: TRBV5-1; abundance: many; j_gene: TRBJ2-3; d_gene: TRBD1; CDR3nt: TGCGCCAGCAGCCCAGGGACAGGGGCCGTCCATGGTACGCAGTATTTT; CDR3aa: CASSPGTGAVHGTQYF
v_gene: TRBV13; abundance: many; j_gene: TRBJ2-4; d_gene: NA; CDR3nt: TGTGCCAGCAGCTCAAGGGTCAAAAACATTCAGTACTTC; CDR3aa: CASSSRVKNIQYF
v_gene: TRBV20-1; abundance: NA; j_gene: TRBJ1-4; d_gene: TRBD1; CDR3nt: TGCAGTGCTCAGGACAGGGGAGAAAAACTGTTTTTT; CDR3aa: CSAQDRGEKLFF
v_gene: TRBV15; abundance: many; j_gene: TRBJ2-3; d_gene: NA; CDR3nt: TGTGCCACCAGCAGAGTGGAAGATACGCAGTATTTT; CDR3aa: CATSRVEDTQYF
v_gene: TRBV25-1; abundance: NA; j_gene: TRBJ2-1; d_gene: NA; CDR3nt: TGTGCCAGCAGTGAGGTCAGGGGCTACAATGAGCAGTTCTTC; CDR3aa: CASSEVRGYNEQFF
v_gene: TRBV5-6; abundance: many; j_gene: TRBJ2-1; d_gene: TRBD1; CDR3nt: TGTGCCAGCAGCTGGGACAGGGGAGCAACCTACAATGAGCAGTTCTTC; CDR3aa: CASSWDRGATYNEQFF
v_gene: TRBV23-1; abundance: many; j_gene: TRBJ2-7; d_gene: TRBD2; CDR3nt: TGCGCCAGCAGTCAACAACGGGCTAGCGGATCCTACGAGCAGTACTTC; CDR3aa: CASSQQRASGSYEQYF
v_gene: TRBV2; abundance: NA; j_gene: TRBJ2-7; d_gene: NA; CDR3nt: TGTGCCAGCAGTTGGAGGAGCTCCTACGAGCAGTACTTC; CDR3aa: CASSWRSSYEQYF
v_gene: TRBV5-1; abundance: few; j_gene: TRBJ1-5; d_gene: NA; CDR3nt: TGCGCCAGCAGCTTGGCGCCTCGGACGGGAGCTAGCAATCAGCCCCAGCATTTT; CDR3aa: CASSLAPRTGASNQPQHF
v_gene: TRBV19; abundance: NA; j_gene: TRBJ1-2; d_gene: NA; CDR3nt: TGTGCCAGTACCCCTTCGGCGGGCAATAACTATGGCTACACCTTC; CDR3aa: CASTPSAGNNYGYTF